Presented here are 8 T cell receptor beta chains from one specimen sequenced in a study of cytomegalovirus exposure and HLA in healthy donors. The data were produced by immunoSEQ multiplex PCR, yet TCRdb's version contains in-frame clones alone and is incomplete. The sample carries approximately 170,000 clones, 85% recorded once. The sequenced sample consisted of PBMCs. These receptors all stem from a man between 18 and 29 years old in good health and CMV-seropositive.

V and J are TRBV30 and TRBJ2-3; tentatively, D is TRBD1 (6 bases). V lost 2 bases, J lost 11 bases, and 14 bases lay in between. This CDR3 has 12 residues. Germline CDR1 reads GTSNPN; CDR2 reads SVGIG (reference sequence). CDR3 sequence: CAWSSPGHRQYF. DNA for the CDR3: TGTGCCTGGAGTTCACCGGGACACAGGCAGTATTTT.

This chain links TRBV5-6 with TRBJ1-6, with D possibly TRBD1 on 5 matching bases. The CDR3 extends over 12 amino acids. V was pared by 3 bases and J by 10 bases, with 8 bases between. CDR1 and CDR2 (germline): SGHDT, YYEEEE. CDR3 sequence reads: CASSWGGSPLHF. In nucleotides, the CDR3 is TGTGCCAGCAGCTGGGGGGGGTCACCCCTCCACTTT.

This clone was observed once. The V call is TRBV7-8, the J call TRBJ2-5; 10 bases are shared with TRBD1. Germline V gives CDR1 SGHVS, CDR2 FQNEAQ. CDR3 length: 15 amino acids. Losses at the gene ends were 5 bases for V and 5 bases for J; bases not matched to a gene: 8. The CDR3 coding sequence is TGTGCCAGCAGCCCCCGGACAGGGGGTTTGGAGACCCAGTACTTC. Translation gives CASSPRTGGLETQYF.

The chain couples TRBV7-3 to TRBJ2-4, with D possibly being TRBD1 (6 bases). V dropped 3 bases and J dropped 10 bases, with 13 bases sitting between them. The CDR3 is 13 amino acids. Germline CDR1 and CDR2: SGHTA and FQGTGA. The DNA for the CDR3 is TGTGCCAGCAGCTTTACAGGGATGGATATTCAGTACTTC. It translates to CASSFTGMDIQYF.

In its sample, this clone was seen once. The chain carries TRBV6-1 and TRBJ2-1; tentatively, D is TRBD2 (6 bases). Per germline, CDR1 MNHNS and CDR2 SASEGT. The CDR3 runs to 12 residues. The V gene lost 9 bases and the J gene lost 1 base, with 7 bases spanning the gap. The CDR3 loop reads CASGGSYNEQFF. The CDR3 coding sequence is TGTGCCAGTGGGGGGTCCTACAATGAGCAGTTCTTC.

V and J are TRBV7-2 and TRBJ2-1, with D unclear. The germline CDR1 and CDR2 sequences are SGHTA and FQGNSA. Trimming stripped 1 base from V and 8 bases from J, with 15 bases between. This CDR3 region has 15 residues. The CDR3 DNA reads TGTGCCAGCAGCTTAGTCGCGCTCGCGCAGGATGAGCAGTTCTTC. Its translation: CASSLVALAQDEQFF.

The rearrangement links TRBV6-5 to TRBJ1-1; TRBD1 agrees at 7 bases. The V gene's germline CDR1 is MNHEY and CDR2 SVGAGI. The CDR3 is made up of 15 amino acids. The ends lost 0 bases at V and 4 bases at J; junction bases unmatched: 5. Written as DNA, the CDR3 is TGTGCCAGCAGTTACTCCCTCTCAGGGGGCACTGAAGCTTTCTTT. This sequence encodes CASSYSLSGGTEAFF.

This chain uses TRBV11-3 with TRBJ2-7, with a weak D call TRBD1 (6 bases). V was pared by 3 bases and J by 0 bases, with 9 bases between. The CDR3 has 14 amino acids. The germline V gene encodes CDR1 SGHNT and CDR2 YENEEA. In DNA, the CDR3 is TGTGCCAGCAGCTTGCCGGACAGCTCCTACGAGCAGTACTTC. It encodes CASSLPDSSYEQYF.